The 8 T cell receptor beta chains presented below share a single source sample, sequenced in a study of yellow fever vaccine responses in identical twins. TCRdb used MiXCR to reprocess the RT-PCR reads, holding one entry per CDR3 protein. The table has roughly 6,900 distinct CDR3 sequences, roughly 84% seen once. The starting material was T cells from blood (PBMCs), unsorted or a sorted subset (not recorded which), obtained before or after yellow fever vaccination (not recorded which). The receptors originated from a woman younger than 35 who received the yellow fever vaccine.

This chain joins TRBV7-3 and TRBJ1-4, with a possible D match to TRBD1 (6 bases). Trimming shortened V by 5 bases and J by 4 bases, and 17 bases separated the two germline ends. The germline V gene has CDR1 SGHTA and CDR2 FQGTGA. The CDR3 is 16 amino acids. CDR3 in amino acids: CASSINPTGNNEKLFF. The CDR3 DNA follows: TGTGCCAGCAGCATAAACCCGACAGGAAATAATGAAAAACTGTTTTTT.

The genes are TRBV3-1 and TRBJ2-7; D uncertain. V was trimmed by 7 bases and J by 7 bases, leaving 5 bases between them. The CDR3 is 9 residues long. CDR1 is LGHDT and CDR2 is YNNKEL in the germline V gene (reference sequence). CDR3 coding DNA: TGTGCCAGCACCCTAGAGCAGTACTTC. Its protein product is CASTLEQYF.

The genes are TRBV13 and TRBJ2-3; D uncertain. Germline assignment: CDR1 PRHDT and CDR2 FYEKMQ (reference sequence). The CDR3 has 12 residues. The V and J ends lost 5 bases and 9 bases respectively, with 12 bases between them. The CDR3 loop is CASSPGRLTQYF. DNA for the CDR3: TGTGCCAGCAGCCCCGGAAGATTGACGCAGTATTTT.

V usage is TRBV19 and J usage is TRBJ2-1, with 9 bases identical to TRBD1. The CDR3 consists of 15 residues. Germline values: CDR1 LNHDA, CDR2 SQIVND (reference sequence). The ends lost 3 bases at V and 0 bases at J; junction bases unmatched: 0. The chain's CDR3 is CASSMDRGSYNEQFF. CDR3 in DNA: TGTGCCAGTAGTATGGACAGGGGCTCCTACAATGAGCAGTTCTTC.

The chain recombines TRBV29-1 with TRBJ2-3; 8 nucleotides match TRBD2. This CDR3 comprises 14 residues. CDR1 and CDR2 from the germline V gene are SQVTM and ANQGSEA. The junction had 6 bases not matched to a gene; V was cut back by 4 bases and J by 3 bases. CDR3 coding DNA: TGCAGCGTTGTTTTAGCGGGGTTGACAGATACGCAGTATTTT. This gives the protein CSVVLAGLTDTQYF.

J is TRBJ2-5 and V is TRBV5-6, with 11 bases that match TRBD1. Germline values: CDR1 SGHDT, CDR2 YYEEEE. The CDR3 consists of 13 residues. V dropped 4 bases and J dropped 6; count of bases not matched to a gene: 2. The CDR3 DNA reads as TGTGCCAGCAGCCGGGACAGGGGGAAGACCCAGTACTTC. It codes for CASSRDRGKTQYF.

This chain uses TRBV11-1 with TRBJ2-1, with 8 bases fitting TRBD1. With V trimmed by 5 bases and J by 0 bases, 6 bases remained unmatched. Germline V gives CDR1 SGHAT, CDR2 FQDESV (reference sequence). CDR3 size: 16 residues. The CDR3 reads CASSTRTGSSYNEQFF. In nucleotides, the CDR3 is TGTGCCAGCAGCACCCGGACAGGGAGCTCCTACAATGAGCAGTTCTTC.

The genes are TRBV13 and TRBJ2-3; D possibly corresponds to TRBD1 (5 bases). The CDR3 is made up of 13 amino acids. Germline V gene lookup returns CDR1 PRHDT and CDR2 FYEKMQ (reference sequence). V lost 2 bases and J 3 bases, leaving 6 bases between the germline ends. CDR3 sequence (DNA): TGTGCCAGCAGCTTACGACAGACAGATACGCAGTATTTT. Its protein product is CASSLRQTDTQYF.